Only a few counts were recorded for the clone carrying this T cell receptor (beta chain). MiXCR, run by TCRdb on the reads, gives a single entry per CDR3 protein. Among 150,000 to 200,000 distinct CDR3 sequences listed, approximately 20% were seen once. This record comes from a study of T cell repertoires in cytomegalovirus infection. The CDR3 has 16 residues. From germline, CDR1 is LNHDA and CDR2 SQIVND (reference sequence). Trimming removed 9 bases at V and 1 base at J, with 18 bases between. The sequence came from a human donor in good health (CMV status not recorded). Some clones in this sample may be carry-over from other donors' samples. The chain combines TRBV19 with TRBJ2-2; D ambiguous. The sequenced sample consisted of PBMCs. The CDR3 here is CASPHPSGRNTGELFF. CDR3 DNA: TGTGCCAGCCCCCATCCGTCGGGCCGGAACACCGGGGAGCTGTTTTTT.